This TCR beta chain came from a study of CD8+CD57+ T cells in acquired aplastic anemia. About the research overall: Sorted CD4+ and CD8+ cells gave an average of around 3 ug of DNA.

The template for TCR beta VDJ and CDR3 sequence profiling was genomic DNA. MiXCR, run by TCRdb on the reads, gives a single entry per CDR3 protein. Of approximately 99,000 distinct CDR3 sequences listed, roughly 51% are singletons. This clonotype has at least ten counts. Its cognate antigen is unknown. General study findings and limits: Patient and control CD8+ Simpson's diversity was not significantly different. Between patients and controls, 25 to 35 CD8+ CDR3 sequences were found in common.

Germline V gene sequence: CDR1 SGHDT, CDR2 YYEEEE. The CDR3 totals 13 residues. V lost 2 bases and J 2 bases, leaving 8 bases between the germline ends. The sample taken for sequencing was sorted CD4+, CD8+, or CD8+CD57+ T cells (not recorded which) from PBMCs. The rearrangement links TRBV5-6 to TRBJ2-7, with D perhaps matching TRBD1 (5 bases). This sequence originates from a human donor in good health, serving as a control. The CDR3 is CASSFGQAYEQYF. The CDR3 nucleotides read TGTGCCAGCAGCTTCGGACAAGCCTACGAGCAGTACTTC.